This record looks at one T cell receptor beta chain sequence and its context. This entry is derived from a study of ipilimumab plus nivolumab after autologous stem cell transplantation. Across the study: Patients received a median of about five ipilimumab and roughly eight nivolumab doses.

Libraries were prepared by immunoSEQ multiplex PCR; TCRdb keeps only in-frame clonotypes and omits some of them. There are just over 40,000 clones in the sample; approximately 92% occur only once, and more than 0.7% lies in the top ten. In germline, CDR1 is SEHNR, CDR2 FQNEAQ (reference sequence). Trimming removed 0 bases from V and 6 bases from J, with 6 bases in between. This CDR3 spans 12 amino acids. The input for sequencing was PBMCs, taken in a trial of ipilimumab plus nivolumab as post-transplant consolidation. The origin of this receptor is a male donor with multiple myeloma. This chain uses TRBV7-9 with TRBJ2-7; no clear D. The CDR3 DNA reads as TGTGCCAGCAGCTTAGCGTCGGGCGAGCAGTACTTC. It yields the protein CASSLASGEQYF.